This passage covers 30 T cell receptor beta chains from one sample sequenced in a study of cytomegalovirus exposure and HLA in healthy donors. Repertoires were generated with immunoSEQ multiplex PCR, while TCRdb's copy carries only in-frame clones and drops some. Of 130,000 to 150,000 clones listed, 90% are singletons. The source material was PBMCs. The receptors derive from a woman aged 25 to 39 in good health and CMV-seropositive.

The chain joins TRBV2 to TRBJ2-7, with TRBD2 matching over 7 bases. The CDR3 sequence is 17 residues long. The ends lost 2 bases at V and 2 bases at J; junction bases unmatched: 12. Germline V gene sequence: CDR1 SNHLY, CDR2 FYNNEI. The CDR3 is CASSEWGGWPKPYEQYF. Here the CDR3 DNA reads TGTGCCAGCAGTGAATGGGGGGGATGGCCGAAACCCTACGAGCAGTACTTC. Combining the CDR3 with reference TRBV2 and TRBJ2-7 gives the whole variable domain EPEVTQTPSHQVTQMGQEVILRCVPISNHLYFYWYRQILGQKVEFLVSFYNNEISEKSEIFDDQFSVERPDGSNFTLKIRSTKLEDSAMYFCASSEWGGWPKPYEQYFGPGTRLTVT.

Concerning this clone itself: Its ends do not fully match the called genes, so a read error is possible. V is TRBV7-7 and J is TRBJ2-7; TRBD2 aligns across 9 bases. This CDR3 contains 17 residues. CDR1 is SSHAT, CDR2 FNYEAQ, per germline (reference sequence). CDR3 sequence (DNA): TGTGCTAGCAGCTTAGATCGTAGCGGGGGCCGATCAGCCGAGCAGTACTTC. Its protein product is CASSLDRSGGRSAEQYF.

This chain joins TRBV5-1 and TRBJ2-7; a weak D match, TRBD2 (6 bases). The CDR3 has 14 amino acids. CDR1 and CDR2 (germline): SGHRS, YFSETQ. V was cut by 4 bases and J by 0 bases, with 11 bases left in between. In DNA, the CDR3 is TGCGCCAGCAGCCTAGCGAGAAACTCCTACGAGCAGTACTTC. It encodes CASSLARNSYEQYF.

This rearrangement joins TRBV15 to TRBJ2-1, with D unclear. Between the trimmed V and J ends, which lost 6 bases and 8 bases, there was a span of 14 bases. There are 13 residues in the CDR3. CDR1 and CDR2 (germline): LNHNV, YYDKDF (reference sequence). CDR3 sequence (DNA): TGTGCCACCAGTCCTAAAGGAGTTGATGAGCAGTTCTTC. Its protein is CATSPKGVDEQFF.

V is TRBV27 and J is TRBJ1-2; the D gene is possibly TRBD1 (6 bases). CDR3 length: 13 residues. The germline V and J ends were trimmed by 3 bases and 5 bases, with 10 bases remaining between them. Germline values: CDR1 MNHEY, CDR2 SMNVEV (reference sequence). The CDR3 sequence: CASSFQDRYGYTF. The CDR3 coding sequence is TGTGCCAGCAGTTTCCAGGACAGATATGGCTACACCTTC.

The genes are TRBV5-6 and TRBJ2-7, with TRBD2 matching over 11 bases. The CDR3 contains 18 residues. V dropped 2 bases and J dropped 9; count of bases not matched to a gene: 19. CDR1 is SGHDT and CDR2 is YYEEEE in the germline V gene. In DNA, the CDR3 is TGTGCCAGCAGCTTAACAAGGTTAATAGCGGGAGGGCTAGGAGGGCAGTACTTC. It translates to CASSLTRLIAGGLGGQYF.

The sample holds one count of this clone. The same CDR3 is also encoded by other DNA sequences in this sample. J is TRBJ1-3 and V is TRBV18; TRBD1 agrees at 9 bases. The germline gives CDR1 KGHSH, CDR2 LQKENI. The CDR3 spans 15 residues. The V segment lost 3 bases and the J segment 2 bases; nucleotides outside the gene matches: 2. CDR3 nucleotides: TGTGCCAGCTCACCGGGACAGGGAGCTGGAAACACCATATATTTT. It yields the protein CASSPGQGAGNTIYF.

The sample holds one count of this clone. At the DNA level, this CDR3 is encoded by other sequences in the same sample as well. The chain has TRBV5-6 and TRBJ1-5; 8 nucleotides line up with TRBD1. The CDR3 is made up of 14 amino acids. The germline gives CDR1 SGHDT, CDR2 YYEEEE. After removal of 2 bases from V and 7 bases from J, the junction contained 5 bases not matched to a gene. The CDR3 sequence: CASSFGTGGQPQHF. In DNA form, the CDR3 reads TGTGCCAGCAGCTTCGGGACAGGCGGCCAGCCCCAGCATTTT.

CDR3 in DNA: TGTGCCAGCGGGACAGCTCCCCTCGAGCAGTACTTC. It specifies CASGTAPLEQYF. This chain links TRBV6-6 with TRBJ2-7, with 7 bases fitting TRBD1. Germline V lookup: CDR1 MNHNY, CDR2 SVGAGI (reference sequence). The V segment lost 8 bases and the J segment 6 bases; nucleotides outside the gene matches: 7. The CDR3 extends over 12 amino acids.

This chain uses TRBV18 with TRBJ1-5; D gene unclear. CDR3 length equals 15 residues. Germline CDR1 is KGHSH and CDR2 is LQKENI. V was trimmed by 2 bases and J by 6 bases, leaving 14 bases between them. CDR3 in DNA: TGTGCCAGCTCACCATTGGCCCGTGGGAGTCAGCCCCAGCATTTT. Translation: CASSPLARGSQPQHF.

The chain links TRBV7-2 to TRBJ1-1; 8 bases are shared with TRBD1. The CDR3 runs to 15 residues. Germline CDR1 is SGHTA and CDR2 is FQGNSA. Germline trimming cut 2 bases from V and 3 bases from J; bases unmatched to any gene: 5. The CDR3 is CASSLWTGRDTEAFF. DNA of the CDR3: TGTGCCAGCAGCTTATGGACAGGGAGGGACACTGAAGCTTTCTTT.

For the CDR3, the DNA is TGTGCCAGTAGTATAGCCGCAGGGGGCATTCAGTACTTC. It encodes CASSIAAGGIQYF. The chain recombines TRBV19 with TRBJ2-4; TRBD1 agrees at 7 bases. With 1 base clipped from V and 9 bases from J, the junction kept 3 bases outside the gene matches. CDR1 and CDR2 (germline): LNHDA, SQIVND (reference sequence). The CDR3 contains 13 residues. The whole variable domain, remainder taken from reference TRBV19 and TRBJ2-4, is DGGITQSPKYLFRKEGQNVTLSCEQNLNHDAMYWYRQDPGQGLRLIYYSQIVNDFQKGDIAEGYSVSREKKESFPLTVTSAQKNPTAFYLCASSIAAGGIQYFGAGTRLSVL.

The V gene is TRBV28, the J gene TRBJ2-1; no clear D gene. CDR1 and CDR2 from the germline V gene are MDHEN and SYDVKM. V was shortened by 2 bases and J by 3 bases, with 5 bases between the two germline ends. The CDR3 has 13 amino acids. CDR3: CASSLVRYNEQFF. DNA of the CDR3: TGTGCCAGCAGTTTAGTGCGCTACAATGAGCAGTTCTTC.

The rearrangement uses TRBV28 and TRBJ1-6; D is undetermined. The CDR3 runs 12 residues. The ends were cut back, 3 bases at V and 13 bases at J, with 10 bases in the middle. CDR1 MDHEN and CDR2 SYDVKM come from the germline V gene. The CDR3 protein is CASSLSRVPLHF. The CDR3 nucleotides read TGTGCCAGCAGTTTGTCTCGGGTTCCCCTCCACTTT.

The J gene is TRBJ2-7, the V gene TRBV5-6; TRBD2 is a possible D gene (6 bases). The CDR3 covers 16 residues. V gave up 4 bases and J gave up 5 bases, with 22 bases separating them. CDR1 is SGHDT, CDR2 YYEEEE, per germline. CDR3 region: CASSMFLATGDHEQYF. The CDR3 DNA sequence: TGTGCCAGCAGCATGTTTCTAGCAACGGGAGACCACGAGCAGTACTTC.

V usage is TRBV7-2 and J usage is TRBJ1-6; TRBD1 matches 9 bases. Germline-derived CDR1 and CDR2 are SGHTA and FQGNSA. The V segment lost 5 bases and the J segment 2 bases; nucleotides outside the gene matches: 7. The CDR3 consists of 17 residues. The CDR3 DNA sequence: TGTGCCAGCAGCGGACGGACAGGGGAACCCTATAATTCACCCCTCCACTTT. This gives the protein CASSGRTGEPYNSPLHF.

The chain recombines TRBV27 with TRBJ1-5, with D unclear. Germline assignment: CDR1 MNHEY and CDR2 SMNVEV (reference sequence). V was clipped by 8 bases and J by 0 bases, with 11 bases between them. The CDR3 length is 14 residues. CDR3: CASAQNPSNQPQHF. The CDR3 DNA reads TGTGCCAGCGCGCAAAACCCTAGCAATCAGCCCCAGCATTTT.

The chain employs TRBV13 and TRBJ2-3; D possibly corresponds to TRBD2 (6 bases). The germline gives CDR1 PRHDT, CDR2 FYEKMQ (reference sequence). This CDR3 is built from 17 residues. V was trimmed by 0 bases and J by 2 bases, leaving 15 bases between them. The CDR3, as DNA: TGTGCCAGCAGCTTAGGGGGAGGAAGGGGCCTCACAGATACGCAGTATTTT. This sequence encodes CASSLGGGRGLTDTQYF.

The rearrangement uses TRBV2 and TRBJ1-2; 11 bases are shared with TRBD1. Germline V lookup: CDR1 SNHLY, CDR2 FYNNEI. This CDR3 has 15 amino acids. Trimming removed 2 bases from V and 4 bases from J; junction bases left unmatched: 3. Here the CDR3 reads CASSERTGGVYGYTF. The CDR3 nucleotides read TGTGCCAGCAGTGAAAGGACAGGGGGCGTCTATGGCTACACCTTC. Drawing the rest from reference TRBV2 and TRBJ1-2, the complete variable domain is EPEVTQTPSHQVTQMGQEVILRCVPISNHLYFYWYRQILGQKVEFLVSFYNNEISEKSEIFDDQFSVERPDGSNFTLKIRSTKLEDSAMYFCASSERTGGVYGYTFGSGTRLTVV.

This clone was detected once. This chain connects TRBV5-6 to TRBJ2-7, with 7 bases identical to TRBD2. Looked up from germline, CDR1 is SGHDT and CDR2 is YYEEEE. The CDR3 runs 14 residues. The V gene end was trimmed by 0 bases and the J gene end by 5 bases; junction bases not matched to a gene: 5. Written as DNA, the CDR3 is TGTGCCAGCAGCTTGGGGTCTAGCGGCCACGAGCAGTACTTC. Translated, it gives CASSLGSSGHEQYF.

The chain employs TRBV4-1 and TRBJ2-1; D gene ambiguous. The CDR3 runs to 14 residues. Germline CDR1 MGHRA, CDR2 YSYEKL. Trimming removed 1 base at V and 6 bases at J, with 10 bases between. The CDR3 loop reads CASSQVGVPNEQFF. CDR3 sequence (DNA): TGCGCCAGCAGCCAAGTAGGAGTTCCCAATGAGCAGTTCTTC.

In this sample, this clone turned up once. The chain carries TRBV11-2 and TRBJ1-5; a weak D match, TRBD1 (5 bases). CDR1 and CDR2 from the germline V gene are SGHAT and FQNNGV. V was pared by 5 bases and J by 3 bases, with 11 bases between. The CDR3 has 14 residues. The CDR3 here is CASSDPGINQPQHF. CDR3 DNA: TGTGCCAGCAGCGATCCAGGGATCAATCAGCCCCAGCATTTT.

The V call is TRBV28, the J call TRBJ2-3; 7 bases are a match to TRBD1. This CDR3 is 17 amino acids long. CDR1 is MDHEN, CDR2 SYDVKM, per germline. V lost 5 bases to trimming and J lost 0 bases; unmatched junction nucleotides: 11. The chain's CDR3 is CASSILPGTASTDTQYF. In DNA form, the CDR3 reads TGTGCCAGCAGTATCCTGCCGGGGACAGCTAGCACAGATACGCAGTATTTT.

The chain combines TRBV5-4 with TRBJ1-1; maybe TRBD1 (6 bases). The CDR3 has 15 amino acids. Germline V lookup: CDR1 SGHNT, CDR2 YYREEE (reference sequence). Trimming took 4 bases from V and 1 from J, leaving 14 bases between them. Here the CDR3 DNA reads TGTGCCAGCAGCCCAAACACAGGGCAGAACACTGAAGCTTTCTTT. It is translated as CASSPNTGQNTEAFF. The variable domain in full, completed from reference TRBV5-4 and TRBJ1-1, reads ETGVTQSPTHLIKTRGQQVTLRCSSQSGHNTVSWYQQALGQGPQFIFQYYREEENGRGNFPPRFSGLQFPNYSSELNVNALELDDSALYLCASSPNTGQNTEAFFGQGTRLTVV.

This clone has a handful of counts. V is TRBV6-1 and J is TRBJ1-4; 8 nucleotides agree with TRBD1. The CDR3 has 14 residues. Germline trimming cut 5 bases from V and 4 bases from J; bases unmatched to any gene: 3. Germline V CDR1 and CDR2: MNHNS, SASEGT. The CDR3 DNA reads as TGTGCCAGCAGTAGCGGACAGGGTAATGAAAAACTGTTTTTT. Protein product: CASSSGQGNEKLFF.

The rearrangement joins TRBV21-1 to TRBJ2-5; the DNA was not compared with TRBD2, the D call given in the table. TRBV21-1 corresponds to a pseudogene. This CDR3 comprises 17 residues. The CDR3 region is CASSHAARGEGEETQYF. CDR3 DNA: TGTGCCAGCAGCCACGCTGCGCGGGGGGAAGGAGAAGAGACCCAGTACTTC.

Note on this clone: Other DNA variants within this sample encode the same CDR3. This chain joins TRBV28 and TRBJ2-6; a possible D gene is TRBD2 (5 bases). This CDR3 is built from 15 residues. V was trimmed by 3 bases and J by 0 bases, leaving 6 bases between them. Germline-derived CDR1 and CDR2 are MDHEN and SYDVKM. CDR3 amino acids: CASSFRGSGANVLTF. In nucleotides, the CDR3 is TGTGCCAGCAGTTTCCGGGGCTCTGGGGCCAACGTCCTGACTTTC.

V gene TRBV5-1 combines with J gene TRBJ1-1; 7 bases fit TRBD1. With V trimmed by 4 bases and J by 4 bases, 7 bases remained unmatched. There are 14 residues in the CDR3. Germline V gene data show CDR1 as SGHRS and CDR2 as YFSETQ. CDR3: CASSIRDSVTEAFF. For the CDR3, the DNA is TGCGCCAGCAGCATCCGGGACAGTGTCACTGAAGCTTTCTTT.

This chain connects TRBV27 to TRBJ2-2; D perhaps matches TRBD2 (7 bases). Germline CDR1 MNHEY, CDR2 SMNVEV (reference sequence). The CDR3 contains 14 residues. The V and J ends lost 5 bases and 6 bases respectively, with 13 bases between them. The CDR3 nucleotides read TGTGCCAGCAGTAAACAGGGAGGGCCCGGGGAGCTGTTTTTT. Protein sequence: CASSKQGGPGELFF.

The V gene is TRBV18, the J gene TRBJ1-1, with a tentative D call TRBD1 (5 bases). Trimming cost V 3 bases and J 1 base, with 12 bases left between them. CDR3 length: 15 residues. CDR1 and CDR2 from the germline V gene are KGHSH and LQKENI. For the CDR3, the DNA is TGTGCCAGCTCACCGGTAGGGGAGGGGAACACTGAAGCTTTCTTT. It translates to CASSPVGEGNTEAFF.